This T cell receptor beta chain originates from a study of cytomegalovirus exposure and HLA in healthy donors. Study-wide findings and caveats: Cytomegalovirus status, reportedly, was diagnosed with high specificity and sensitivity by the classifier. Cytomegalovirus-associated status was assigned to about 160 TCR beta chains. As confirmed in vitro, a few CMV-associated chains were specific for CMV antigens.

The PCR ran on 60 Vbeta and 13 Jbeta primers. The protocol was immunoSEQ multiplex PCR, while the TCRdb copy is restricted to in-frame clones and leaves out a portion. This table has some 50,000 clones, 72% appearing once. On this clone: Its antigen is not known.

The CDR3 extends over 12 amino acids. With 0 bases removed from V and 9 bases from J, the gap between germline ends came to 7 bases. Per the germline V gene, CDR1 is SGHNT and CDR2 is YYREEE (reference sequence). The TCR was taken from a man younger than 40 in good health and CMV-seronegative. This chain connects TRBV5-4 to TRBJ1-5, with D unresolved. Sequencing used PBMCs. The CDR3 DNA sequence: TGTGCCAGCAGCTTGGATGAGGGGCCCCAGCATTTT. Translation: CASSLDEGPQHF.